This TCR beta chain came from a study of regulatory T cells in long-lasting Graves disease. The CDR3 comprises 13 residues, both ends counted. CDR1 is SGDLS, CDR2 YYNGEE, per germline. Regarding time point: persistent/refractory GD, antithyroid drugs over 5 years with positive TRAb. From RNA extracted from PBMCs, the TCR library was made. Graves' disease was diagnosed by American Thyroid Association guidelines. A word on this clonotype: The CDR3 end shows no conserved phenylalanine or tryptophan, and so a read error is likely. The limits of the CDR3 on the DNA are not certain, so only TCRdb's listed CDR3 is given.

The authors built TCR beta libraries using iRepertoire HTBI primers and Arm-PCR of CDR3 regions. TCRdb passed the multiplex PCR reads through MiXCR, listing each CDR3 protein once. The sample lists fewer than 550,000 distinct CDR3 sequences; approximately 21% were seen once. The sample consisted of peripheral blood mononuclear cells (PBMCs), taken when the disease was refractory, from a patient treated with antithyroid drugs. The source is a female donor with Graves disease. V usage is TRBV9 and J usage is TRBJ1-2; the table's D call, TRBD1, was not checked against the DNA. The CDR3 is CASSEGTGGIRSL.